This T cell receptor beta chain was observed in a study of shared clonotypes between healthy human individuals. Study summary: The cohort had two women and a few men, ages 18 to 49. Per donor, three plates held CD4 naive cells, three held CD4 memory, two held CD8 naive and one held CD8 memory. Study-wide results and limits: Researchers sampled blood only, noting tissue repertoires likely differ. Compared with memory subsets, naive subsets generally had larger estimated richness.

TCRdb keeps only in-frame clones here, not all; method: immunoSEQ multiplex PCR. The table records about 340,000 clones, around four fifths of them present only once. The CDR3 is 10 amino acids. The germline V gene has CDR1 SQVTM and CDR2 ANQGSEA. Between the trimmed V and J ends, which lost 6 bases and 3 bases, there was a span of 5 bases. Of note for this clone: What it binds is not known.

The chain has TRBV29-1 and TRBJ1-2; D unresolved. The receptor was isolated from a man aged 30 to 39 in good health. The sequenced sample was memory CD4+ T cells sorted from blood. This sample's subset: CD45RA-negative fraction. CDR3 in amino acids: CSVADYGYTF. DNA for the CDR3: TGCAGCGTGGCGGACTATGGCTACACCTTC. The full variable domain, rest sourced from reference TRBV29-1 and TRBJ1-2, is SAVISQKPSRDICQRGTSLTIQCQVDSQVTMMFWYRQQPGQSLTLIATANQGSEATYESGFVIDKFPISRPNLTFSTLTVSNMSPEDSSIYLCSVADYGYTFGSGTRLTVV.